The 18 T cell receptor beta chains below come from one sample, sequenced in a study of blood T cells in healthy people across ages. It was with a sample-barcoded 5' primer and a J-beta primer mix that a second PCR of about 6 to 12 cycles was run. TCRdb analysed the 5' RACE reads with MiXCR anew, one entry per CDR3 protein. The table has approximately 810,000 distinct CDR3 sequences, 25% to 35% seen once; the top ten hold 17%. Sequencing was carried out using blood. These receptors all stem from a woman at least 80 years old in good health.

As concerns this clonotype: This could be a read error, since a much larger clone is one nucleotide away. J is TRBJ2-1 and V is TRBV6-2 or TRBV6-3; 8 nucleotides align to TRBD1. The J segment lost 7 bases and the V segment lost 6 bases, leaving 11 bases of the junction unmatched. CDR1 and CDR2 from the germline V gene are MNHEY and SVGEGT. The CDR3 length is 15 residues. DNA for the CDR3: TGTGCCAGCAGGAGGAACAGGGGGGCGGGAAATGAGCAGTTCTTC. Residues: CASRRNRGAGNEQFF.

This clonotype was found many times. The gene calls are TRBV7-2 and TRBJ2-5, with 9 bases lining up with TRBD2. Unmatched junction bases numbered 11, after V lost 5 bases and J lost 4 bases. In germline, CDR1 is SGHTA, CDR2 FQGNSA. The CDR3 length is 16 residues. This CDR3 reads CASSHRLGGGGETQYF. In DNA, the CDR3 is TGTGCCAGCAGCCATAGACTAGGCGGGGGGGGAGAGACCCAGTACTTC.

J is TRBJ1-5 and V is TRBV7-8; 8 positions agree with TRBD1. With 5 bases clipped from V and 5 bases from J, the junction kept 5 bases outside the gene matches. The CDR3 loop spans 14 amino acids. CDR1 SGHVS and CDR2 FQNEAQ come from the germline V gene. The CDR3: CASSLTDRDQPQHF. The CDR3 nucleotides read TGTGCCAGCAGCCTGACGGACAGGGATCAGCCCCAGCATTTT. Filled out from reference TRBV7-8 and TRBJ1-5, the complete variable domain reads GAGVSQSPRYKVAKRGQDVALRCDPISGHVSLFWYQQALGQGPEFLTYFQNEAQLDKSGLPSDRFFAERPEGSVSTLKIQRTQQEDSAVYLCASSLTDRDQPQHFGDGTRLSIL.

In its sample, this clonotype was seen many times. The V call is TRBV28, the J call TRBJ2-7; D ambiguous. Germline V lookup: CDR1 MDHEN, CDR2 SYDVKM. V lost 1 base, J lost 2 bases, and 9 bases lay in between. This CDR3 is 14 amino acids long. The CDR3 DNA follows: TGTGCCAGCAGTTTATTGGGCAGCACCTACGAGCAGTACTTC. Residues: CASSLLGSTYEQYF.

CDR3 amino acids: CASSQEGQGILSNQPQHF. DNA of the CDR3: TGCGCCAGCAGCCAAGAGGGACAGGGGATCCTTAGCAATCAGCCCCAGCATTTT. The J gene is TRBJ1-5, the V gene TRBV4-1; 10 bases match TRBD1. Germline assignment: CDR1 MGHRA and CDR2 YSYEKL. The CDR3 sequence is 18 residues long. The J segment lost 0 bases and the V segment lost 0 bases, leaving 5 bases of the junction unmatched.

This clonotype was seen repeatedly, ten times or more. This sequence joins TRBV15 and TRBJ1-2; TRBD1 matches 10 bases. The V gene end was trimmed by 5 bases and the J gene end by 13 bases; junction bases not matched to a gene: 10. This CDR3 region has 13 residues. CDR1 LNHNV and CDR2 YYDKDF come from the germline V gene (reference sequence). DNA for the CDR3: TGTGCCACCAGCCTCCGGGACAGGGGATCGGGCACCTTC. Translation: CATSLRDRGSGTF. Looking up the rest from reference TRBV15 and TRBJ1-2 gives the full variable domain: DAMVIQNPRYQVTQFGKPVTLSCSQTLNHNVMYWYQQKSSQAPKLLFHYYDKDFNNEADTPDNFQSRRPNTSFCFLDIRSPGLGDTAMYLCATSLRDRGSGTFGSGTRLTVV.

This chain links TRBV29-1 with TRBJ2-7, with 13 bases aligning to TRBD2. Losses at the gene ends were 7 bases for V and 3 bases for J; bases not matched to a gene: 6. CDR1 and CDR2 from the germline V gene are SQVTM and ANQGSEA. The CDR3 has 14 residues. CDR3 nucleotides: TGCAGCGGGATTGGGACTAGCGGGAACTACGAGCAGTACTTC. Translated, it gives CSGIGTSGNYEQYF.

This clonotype was seen ten or more times. V and J are TRBV29-1 and TRBJ2-1; D remains unclear. CDR1 and CDR2 (germline): SQVTM, ANQGSEA. The CDR3 is made up of 12 amino acids. Trimming left V 4 bases short and J 3 bases short, with 7 bases between. CDR3 loop: CSVAISYNEQFF. CDR3 nucleotide sequence: TGCAGCGTTGCTATCAGCTACAATGAGCAGTTCTTC.

This clonotype was seen many times. As DNA, the CDR3 is TGTGCCACCCGACAGGAAAGGGTAGGGCCCTACGAGCAGTACTTC. This translates into CATRQERVGPYEQYF. The chain is built from TRBV15 and TRBJ2-7; maybe TRBD1 (6 bases). The CDR3 loop spans 15 amino acids. Trimming removed 8 bases from V and 2 bases from J, with 19 bases in between. The V gene's germline CDR1 is LNHNV and CDR2 YYDKDF (reference sequence).

In this sample, this clonotype turned up many times. The rearrangement links TRBV7-7 to TRBJ2-1; 7 nucleotides line up with TRBD2. The CDR3 extends over 12 amino acids. With V trimmed by 4 bases and J by 9 bases, 3 bases remained unmatched. Per the germline V gene, CDR1 is SSHAT and CDR2 is FNYEAQ (reference sequence). CDR3 DNA: TGTGCCAGCAGCTCGGGGGGAGGTGAGCAGTTCTTC. It encodes CASSSGGGEQFF.

The genes are TRBV7-2 and TRBJ1-2, with D tentatively TRBD1 (5 bases). Trimming cost V 5 bases and J 4 bases, with 23 bases left between them. The germline CDR1 and CDR2 sequences are SGHTA and FQGNSA. The CDR3 runs 17 residues. The CDR3 sequence is CASSNSPQALWVYGYTF. CDR3 nucleotides: TGTGCCAGCAGCAATAGTCCACAGGCCCTTTGGGTCTATGGCTACACCTTC. Together with reference TRBV7-2 and TRBJ1-2, the CDR3 gives the full variable domain: GAGVSQSPSNKVTEKGKDVELRCDPISGHTALYWYRQSLGQGLEFLIYFQGNSAPDKSGLPSDRFSAERTGGSVSTLTIQRTQQEDSAVYLCASSNSPQALWVYGYTFGSGTRLTVV.

This clonotype was seen at least ten times. This chain uses TRBV7-2 with TRBJ1-2; 7 bases line up with TRBD1. The germline gives CDR1 SGHTA, CDR2 FQGNSA. Trimming took 2 bases from V and 2 from J; bases not matched to a gene: 2. The CDR3 has 14 residues. The CDR3 here is CASSLKGANYGYTF. In DNA form, the CDR3 reads TGTGCCAGCAGCTTAAAGGGGGCCAACTATGGCTACACCTTC.

CDR3 sequence: CASSLGGTALLNTEAFF. CDR3 DNA sequence: TGTGCCAGCAGCTTAGGGGGGACAGCCTTATTGAACACTGAAGCTTTCTTT. The rearrangement joins TRBV7-2 to TRBJ1-1, with 7 bases identical to TRBD1. Germline V gives CDR1 SGHTA, CDR2 FQGNSA. V dropped 1 base and J dropped 0; count of bases not matched to a gene: 8. This CDR3 is built from 17 residues.

V is TRBV28 and J is TRBJ1-5, with D possibly being TRBD1 (5 bases). The CDR3 contains 14 residues. With 4 bases removed from V and 3 bases from J, the gap between germline ends came to 10 bases. From germline, CDR1 is MDHEN and CDR2 SYDVKM. The DNA for the CDR3 is TGTGCCAGCAGTTGGGGGATGCACAATCAGCCCCAGCATTTT. The encoded protein is CASSWGMHNQPQHF.

V and J are TRBV5-1 and TRBJ2-3; 7 nucleotides line up with TRBD2. CDR3 length: 15 amino acids. V was pared by 1 base and J by 4 bases, with 6 bases of the junction left unmatched. Per the germline V gene, CDR1 is SGHRS and CDR2 is YFSETQ. The CDR3, as DNA: TGCGCCAGCAGCTTGCCGACTAGCTCGTCAGATACGCAGTATTTT. As protein: CASSLPTSSSDTQYF.

This clonotype appeared many times. The V and J genes are TRBV7-2 and TRBJ1-5; D is unresolved. The V end was cut by 4 bases, the J end by 3 bases, with 10 bases between. The CDR3 loop spans 14 amino acids. Germline lookup yields CDR1 SGHTA and CDR2 FQGNSA. CDR3 nucleotides: TGTGCCAGCAGCTCTAACGGCTTCAATCAGCCCCAGCATTTT. Protein sequence: CASSSNGFNQPQHF.

This clonotype was detected ten times or more. The chain employs TRBV3-1 and TRBJ2-7, with D perhaps TRBD1 or TRBD2 (5 bases each). The germline V and J ends were trimmed by 3 bases and 2 bases, with 14 bases remaining between them. Germline CDR1 and CDR2: LGHDT and YNNKEL (reference sequence). This CDR3 is 15 amino acids long. The CDR3 nucleotides are TGTGCCAGCAGCCAGGGACGGGGTGCAGCCTACGAGCAGTACTTC. Its translation: CASSQGRGAAYEQYF.

This clonotype occurred a few times. The rearrangement joins TRBV12-3 or TRBV12-4 to TRBJ2-6; D unresolved. Trimming shortened V by 6 bases and J by 18 bases, and 15 bases separated the two germline ends. The CDR3 is 11 amino acids. The CDR3 region has the DNA TGTGCCAGCAGCATGACGACGCGGCGGACTTTC. Translation: CASSMTTRRTF.